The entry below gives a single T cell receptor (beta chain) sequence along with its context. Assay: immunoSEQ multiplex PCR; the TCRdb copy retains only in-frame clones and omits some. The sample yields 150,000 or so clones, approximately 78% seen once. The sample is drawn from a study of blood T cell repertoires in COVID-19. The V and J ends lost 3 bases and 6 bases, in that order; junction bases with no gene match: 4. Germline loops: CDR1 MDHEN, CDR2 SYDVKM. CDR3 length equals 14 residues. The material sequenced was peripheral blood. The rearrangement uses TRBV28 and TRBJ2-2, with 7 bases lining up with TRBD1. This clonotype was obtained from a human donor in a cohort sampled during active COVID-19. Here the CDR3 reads CASSLLGGSGELFF. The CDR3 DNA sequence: TGTGCCAGCAGTTTGTTAGGGGGCTCCGGGGAGCTGTTTTTT. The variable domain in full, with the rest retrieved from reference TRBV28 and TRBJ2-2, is DVKVTQSSRYLVKRTGEKVFLECVQDMDHENMFWYRQDPGLGLRLIYFSYDVKMKEKGDIPEGYSVSREKKERFSLILESASTNQTSMYLCASSLLGGSGELFFGEGSRLTVL.